This paragraph reports one T cell receptor (beta chain). Its antigen is unknown. The DNA ends 3 residues before the CDR3 does, and the rest of the CDR3 is filled in from the germline J gene. TCR beta CDR3 regions were amplified by multiplex PCR using the immunoSEQ assay from an average of about 1.2 ug genomic DNA per sample. The assay corrected primer bias using a complete synthetic TCR repertoire to establish an amplification baseline. The amplicons were sequenced using the Illumina platform. The authors' pipeline ran thus. Error correction of the sequences involved clustering with frequency ratios plus a modified nearest-neighbor algorithm, after which the sequences were analyzed in the immunoSEQ Analyzer using IMGT gene definitions. TCR richness and evenness were averaged over 20 rarefaction repeats at each rarefaction depth, excluding samples with fewer sequences than the depth. Wilcoxon rank sum tests with FDR correction were used to compare relative abundances of V, D and J genes between the groups. For the blinded duplicates, the intraclass correlation was 95.6% for TCR richness and averaged 76.4% across about 67 gene segments. TCRdb took over this immuneACCESS table, retaining in-frame rearrangements with V and J assigned. Such tables are incomplete; in checked studies, under half of the missing clones stem from an unresolved V gene, and the remainder is unexplained. V and J calls and clone size are those listed in that table; D and trimming were worked out from the DNA. The sample has under 45,000 clones on record. Of the sample, more than 1.2% falls within the top ten clones.

This record belongs to a study of T cells in women clearing cervical HPV infection (dated by TCRdb to the late 2010s). Describing the broader study: The cases were about two dozen women with histologically confirmed HPV16-related CIN3 or worse, and 2 of those women had invasive cancers. The controls were about 26 women whose single incident HPV16 infection cleared within 12 months with no development of precancer or cancer. Case blood was taken at the visit when the lesion was first identified, whereas control blood was taken when infection was no longer detected. For cases, the median interval between lesion detection and blood sampling was roughly 150 days, with an interquartile range of roughly 80 to 200 days. Because only a few women had HLA typing data, the possibility that HLA type acted as a confounder could not be ruled out. Nested within Costa Rica's Guanacaste HPV Natural History Study, an exploratory proof-of-principle case-control study compared TCR repertoires across cervical HPV16 outcomes. Cases were matched to controls by age within five years and by the year the sample was collected. Cases had a median age of around 32 years and controls had a median age of about 41, with no significant differences in baseline characteristics. In the parent cohort, some 10,000 women aged 18 or older were enrolled in Guanacaste, Costa Rica, during about 1993 to 1995 and then followed for less than 8 years. Five blinded duplicates per group were added as quality controls, so that 60 or so samples were obtained: around 50 participants and 10 replicates.

General study outcomes and caveats: Lower TRBV6-7 relative abundance was observed in cases than in controls (around 0.1% versus 0.15%; Bonferroni P = 0.0008). Whether associations preceded infection or resulted from infection could not be shown with the cross-sectional design, and effector/memory subsets and HPV-specific T cells were not isolated. TCR repertoire richness was significantly higher in CIN3+ cases than in controls across sequencing depths, while evenness did not differ. Random forest classifiers combining richness and V gene abundances distinguished cases from controls with an estimated AUC of approximately 0.83. Because the number of T cells in each sample was unknown, differences in richness could reflect differing T-cell content rather than repertoire biology.

CDR1 SGHVS and CDR2 FNYEAQ were looked up in the germline V gene. The V end loses 5 bases and the J end loses 1 base, and a stretch of 14 bases separates them. The CDR3 covers 15 residues, taking in both the cysteine and the phenylalanine. The 36 bases shown cover part of the CDR3, and their frame starts at base 1. Every participant had a single incident cervical HPV16 infection, and women with prevalent HPV16 infections were excluded. Cervical HPV DNA was detected with MY09/MY11 PCR, and genotyping was done with dot-blot hybridization. Approximately 15 mL of heparinized blood were centrifuged, and the buffy coat was aliquoted, frozen at -30°C, then stored at -80°C. QIAGEN kits were used to extract genomic DNA from the buffy coat specimens.

Recombination joined TRBV7-6 with TRBJ2-5; the D segment is perhaps TRBD1 or TRBD2, each sharing 7 matched bases. The source of this sequence is a woman between 18 and 75 years old with a cervical HPV16 infection that either progressed to CIN3+ or cleared (not recorded which). Specimen: blood buffy coat. The CDR3 region has the sequence CASSGRGRTQETQYF. Partial CDR3 DNA: TGTGCCAGCAGCGGGAGGGGGCGGACCCAAGAGACC.